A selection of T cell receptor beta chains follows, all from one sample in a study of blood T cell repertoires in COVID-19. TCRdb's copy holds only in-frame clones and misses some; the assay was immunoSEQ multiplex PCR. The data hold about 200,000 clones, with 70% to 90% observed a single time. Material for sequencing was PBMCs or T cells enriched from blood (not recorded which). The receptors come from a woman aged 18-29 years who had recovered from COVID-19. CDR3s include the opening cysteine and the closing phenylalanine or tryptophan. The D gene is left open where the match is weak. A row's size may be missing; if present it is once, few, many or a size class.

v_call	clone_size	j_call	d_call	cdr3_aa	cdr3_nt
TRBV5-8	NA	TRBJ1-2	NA	CASSFVTNYGYTF	TGTGCCAGCAGCTTTGTAACTAACTATGGCTACACCTTC
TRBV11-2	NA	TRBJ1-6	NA	CASSRALGSYNSPLHF	TGTGCCAGCAGCCGAGCGCTCGGCTCCTATAATTCACCCCTCCACTTT
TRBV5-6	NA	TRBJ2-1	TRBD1	CASSLGTGSNEQFF	TGTGCCAGCAGCTTAGGGACAGGGTCAAATGAGCAGTTCTTC
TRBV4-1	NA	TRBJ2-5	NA	CASSRIQGQETQYF	TGCGCCAGCAGCCGTATACAGGGCCAAGAGACCCAGTACTTC
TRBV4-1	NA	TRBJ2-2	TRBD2	CASSLRGERTGELFF	TGCGCCAGCAGTCTGCGGGGGGAAAGAACCGGGGAGCTGTTTTTT
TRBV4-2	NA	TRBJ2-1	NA	CASSQDLRPKFF	TGTGCCAGCAGCCAAGATTTGAGGCCGAAGTTCTTC
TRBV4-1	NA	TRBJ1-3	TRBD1	CASSQLTGALITSSSGNTIYF	TGCGCCAGCAGCCAATTGACAGGGGCGCTAATCACTTCCTCCTCTGGAAACACCATATATTTT
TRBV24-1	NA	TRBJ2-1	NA	CATSDRGNEQFF	TGTGCCACCAGTGATCGCGGGAATGAGCAGTTCTTC
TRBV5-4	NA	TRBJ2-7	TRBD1	CASSLSGTGSHEQYF	TGTGCCAGCAGCTTGAGTGGGACAGGGAGTCACGAGCAGTACTTC
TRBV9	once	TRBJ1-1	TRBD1	CASSEPNDRVGNTEAFF	TGTGCCAGCAGCGAACCGAATGACAGGGTTGGGAACACTGAAGCTTTCTTT
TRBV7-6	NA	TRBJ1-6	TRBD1	CASSTSQGSNSPLHF	TGTGCCAGCAGCACGTCACAGGGGTCAAATTCACCCCTCCACTTT
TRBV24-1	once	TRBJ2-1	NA	CATSDRSPRQSGDNEQFF	TGTGCCACCAGTGATCGATCACCGCGACAGTCAGGGGACAATGAGCAGTTCTTC
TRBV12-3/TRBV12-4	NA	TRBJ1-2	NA	CASSSRENYGYTF	TGTGCCAGCAGTTCTCGGGAAAACTATGGCTACACCTTC
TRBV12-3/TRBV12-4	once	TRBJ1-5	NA	CASSQEGTPQHF	TGTGCCAGCAGTCAGGAGGGAACTCCCCAGCATTTT
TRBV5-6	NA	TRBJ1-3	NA	CASRHEGLSGNTIYF	TGTGCCAGCAGGCACGAGGGACTCTCTGGAAACACCATATATTTT
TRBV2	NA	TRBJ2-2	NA	CASRAEQNTGELFF	TGTGCCAGCAGGGCTGAACAGAACACCGGGGAGCTGTTTTTT
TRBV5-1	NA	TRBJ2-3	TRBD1	CASSPGTGVNTDTQYF	TGCGCCAGCAGCCCGGGGACAGGGGTTAACACAGATACGCAGTATTTT
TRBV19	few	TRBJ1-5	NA	CASSTEIPGYPSNQPQHF	TGTGCCAGTAGTACAGAAATTCCGGGTTATCCATCCAATCAGCCCCAGCATTTT
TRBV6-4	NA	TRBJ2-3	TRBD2	CASSDKAGGPTDTQYF	TGTGCCAGCAGTGACAAGGCGGGGGGGCCAACAGATACGCAGTATTTT
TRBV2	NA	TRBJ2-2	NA	CASSDEGVKTGELFF	TGTGCCAGCAGTGACGAAGGGGTTAAGACCGGGGAGCTGTTTTTT
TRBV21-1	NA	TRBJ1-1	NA	CASSKRRDTEAFF	TGTGCCAGCAGCAAGAGACGGGACACTGAAGCTTTCTTT
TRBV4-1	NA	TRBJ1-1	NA	CASSQEHDSGQKAFF	TGCGCCAGCAGCCAAGAGCACGATTCAGGTCAGAAAGCTTTCTTT
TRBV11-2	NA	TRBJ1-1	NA	CASSLRVGVSEAFF	TGTGCCAGCAGCTTAAGGGTAGGGGTCTCTGAAGCTTTCTTT
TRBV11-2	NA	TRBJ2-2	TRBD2	CASSLDFAGGSTGELFF	TGTGCCAGCAGCTTAGATTTTGCGGGGGGGAGCACCGGGGAGCTGTTTTTT
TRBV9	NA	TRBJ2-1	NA	CASSVGGSAYNEQFF	TGTGCCAGCAGCGTAGGCGGGTCGGCCTACAATGAGCAGTTCTTC
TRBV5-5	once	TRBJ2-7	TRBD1	CASSRTGGSEQYF	TGTGCCAGCAGTCGGACAGGGGGCAGCGAGCAGTACTTC
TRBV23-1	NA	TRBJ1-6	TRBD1	CASSWGGQGASFSPLHF	TGCGCCAGCAGCTGGGGAGGACAGGGGGCTTCTTTTTCACCCCTCCACTTT
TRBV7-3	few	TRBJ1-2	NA	CASRRPLGRAPDYGYTF	TGTGCCAGCAGACGACCTCTGGGCAGGGCCCCTGACTATGGCTACACCTTC
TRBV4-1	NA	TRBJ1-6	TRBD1	CASSQSPGTGVVPLHF	TGCGCCAGCAGCCAATCCCCCGGGACAGGGGTTGTGCCCCTCCACTTT
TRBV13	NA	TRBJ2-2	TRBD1	CASSLRDRGTGELFF	TGTGCCAGCAGCCTACGGGACAGGGGCACCGGGGAGCTGTTTTTT
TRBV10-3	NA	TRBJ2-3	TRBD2	CAIGLAGFTDTQYF	TGTGCCATCGGCCTAGCGGGGTTCACAGATACGCAGTATTTT
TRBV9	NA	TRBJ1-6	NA	CASSRGPSRSPLHF	TGTGCCAGCAGCAGAGGCCCCAGCCGTTCACCCCTCCACTTT
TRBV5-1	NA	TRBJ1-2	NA	CASSLGETGTSYGYTF	TGCGCCAGCAGCTTGGGTGAGACAGGTACGAGCTATGGCTACACCTTC
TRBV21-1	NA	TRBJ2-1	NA	CASSKMTGNEQFF	TGTGCCAGCAGCAAAATGACGGGGAATGAGCAGTTCTTC
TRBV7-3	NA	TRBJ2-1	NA	CASSLLGGLAYNEQFF	TGTGCCAGCAGCTTATTGGGGGGGCTGGCCTACAATGAGCAGTTCTTC
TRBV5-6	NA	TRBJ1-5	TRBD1	CASSLGQGGRNNQPQHF	TGTGCCAGCAGCTTGGGACAGGGAGGACGTAACAATCAGCCCCAGCATTTT
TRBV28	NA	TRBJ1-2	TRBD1	CASSYTGTVNYGYTF	TGTGCCAGCAGTTATACCGGGACAGTGAACTATGGCTACACCTTC
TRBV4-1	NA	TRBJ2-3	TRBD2	CASRGLAGGLADTQYF	TGCGCCAGCAGGGGACTAGCGGGGGGATTAGCAGATACGCAGTATTTT
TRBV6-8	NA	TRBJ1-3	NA	CAILQSRGNTIYF	TGTGCCATCCTTCAGTCCCGCGGAAACACCATATATTTT
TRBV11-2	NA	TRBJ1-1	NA	CASSRLGGGTEAFF	TGTGCCAGCAGCCGCCTCGGGGGGGGCACTGAAGCTTTCTTT
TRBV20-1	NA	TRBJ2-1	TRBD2	CSASVEPGTSSYNEQFF	TGCAGTGCTAGTGTTGAGCCCGGGACTAGCTCCTACAATGAGCAGTTCTTC
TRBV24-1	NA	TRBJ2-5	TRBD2	CATSDPSWTSGEETQYF	TGTGCCACCAGTGATCCCTCCTGGACTAGCGGGGAAGAGACCCAGTACTTC
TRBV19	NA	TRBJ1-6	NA	CASSIVGSSYNSPLHF	TGTGCCAGTAGTATTGTGGGGAGCTCCTATAATTCACCCCTCCACTTT
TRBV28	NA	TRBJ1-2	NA	CASTAEGTFYGYTF	TGTGCCAGCACGGCGGAGGGGACCTTCTATGGCTACACCTTC
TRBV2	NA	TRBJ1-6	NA	CASSQEGNSPLHF	TGTGCCAGCAGTCAGGAGGGGAATTCACCCCTCCACTTT
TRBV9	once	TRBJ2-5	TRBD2	CASSVLAVGETQYF	TGTGCCAGCAGCGTACTAGCGGTGGGAGAGACCCAGTACTTC